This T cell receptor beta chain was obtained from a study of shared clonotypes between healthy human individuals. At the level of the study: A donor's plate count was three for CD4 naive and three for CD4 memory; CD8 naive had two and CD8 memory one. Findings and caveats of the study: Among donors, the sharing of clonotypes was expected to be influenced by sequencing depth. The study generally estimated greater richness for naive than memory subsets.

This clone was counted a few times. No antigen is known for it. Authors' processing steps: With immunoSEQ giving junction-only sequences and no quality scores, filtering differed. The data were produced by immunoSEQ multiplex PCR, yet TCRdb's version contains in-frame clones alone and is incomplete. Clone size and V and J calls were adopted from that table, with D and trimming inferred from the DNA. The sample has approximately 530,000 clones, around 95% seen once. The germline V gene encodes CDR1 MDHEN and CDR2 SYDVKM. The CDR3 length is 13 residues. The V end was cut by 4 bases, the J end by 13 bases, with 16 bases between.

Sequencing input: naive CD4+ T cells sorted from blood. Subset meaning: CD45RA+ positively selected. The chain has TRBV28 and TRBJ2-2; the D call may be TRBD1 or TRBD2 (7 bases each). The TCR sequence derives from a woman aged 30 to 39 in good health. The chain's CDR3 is CASSSGQRGVLFF. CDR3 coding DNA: TGTGCCAGCAGTTCGGGACAGCGGGGAGTGCTGTTTTTT. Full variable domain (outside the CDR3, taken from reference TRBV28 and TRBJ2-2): DVKVTQSSRYLVKRTGEKVFLECVQDMDHENMFWYRQDPGLGLRLIYFSYDVKMKEKGDIPEGYSVSREKKERFSLILESASTNQTSMYLCASSSGQRGVLFFGEGSRLTVL.